This entry lists 31 T cell receptor beta chains sequenced from one sample in a study of blood T cell repertoires in COVID-19. Using immunoSEQ multiplex PCR, the repertoire was profiled, and TCRdb retains in-frame clones only, with some absent. The table records some 230,000 clones, approximately 83% of them present only once. Sequenced input: peripheral blood. The receptors were gathered from a woman aged 60-70 years with acute or convalescent COVID-19.

This chain joins TRBV18 and TRBJ1-4, with D tentatively TRBD1 (6 bases). The CDR3 runs to 14 residues. Trimming stripped 3 bases from V and 7 bases from J, with 12 bases between. Looked up from germline, CDR1 is KGHSH and CDR2 is LQKENI. CDR3 protein: CASSPPGAGEKLFF. DNA for the CDR3: TGTGCCAGCTCACCCCCAGGGGCGGGTGAAAAACTGTTTTTT.

The chain carries TRBV30 and TRBJ1-4; 7 nucleotides agree with TRBD1. V shed 4 bases and J 5 bases; nucleotides not matched to a gene: 7. This CDR3 is built from 14 residues. Germline CDR1 GTSNPN, CDR2 SVGIG (reference sequence). CDR3 DNA sequence: TGTGCCTGGAACCCGGGACAGCGAAATGAAAAACTGTTTTTT. Encoded protein: CAWNPGQRNEKLFF.

The gene calls are TRBV6-1 and TRBJ1-6; tentatively, D is TRBD1 (6 bases). The CDR3 is 20 amino acids. Germline CDR1 reads MNHNS; CDR2 reads SASEGT. The V and J ends lost 2 bases and 5 bases respectively, with 25 bases between them. CDR3 nucleotides: TGTGCCAGCAGTGAACGATCGCGAGCGCAGGGGCTAGGGGATAATTCACCCCTCCACTTT. Translation: CASSERSRAQGLGDNSPLHF.

The chain combines TRBV15 with TRBJ2-7; a weak D match, TRBD2 (6 bases). Trimming took 3 bases from V and 7 from J, leaving 16 bases between them. This CDR3 contains 14 residues. The germline CDR1 and CDR2 sequences are LNHNV and YYDKDF (reference sequence). The DNA for the CDR3 is TGTGCCACCAGCAGGCCGGGAGTTCATTGGGAGCAGTACTTC. Protein: CATSRPGVHWEQYF.

The table lists this clone with a count of one. V and J are TRBV10-3 and TRBJ2-3; 9 bases align to TRBD2. The V segment lost 2 bases and the J segment 5 bases; nucleotides outside the gene matches: 5. Germline CDR1 ENHRY, CDR2 SYGVKD. The length of the CDR3 is 15 residues. CDR3 residues: CAISEGGGVVDTQYF. CDR3 nucleotide sequence: TGTGCCATCAGTGAGGGCGGGGGGGTAGTAGATACGCAGTATTTT.

The chain is built from TRBV3-1 (or the pseudogene TRBV3-2) and TRBJ2-3; D possibly corresponds to TRBD2 (6 bases). V was pared by 4 bases and J by 8 bases, with 19 bases between. The CDR3 loop spans 15 amino acids. The germline V gene encodes CDR1 LGHDT and CDR2 YNNKEL (reference sequence). The CDR3, as DNA: TGTGCCAGCAGCCCAGATACCGTAAGCGGGCGTACGCAGTATTTT. Translation: CASSPDTVSGRTQYF.

The J gene is TRBJ1-5, the V gene TRBV19; D is uncertain. The CDR3 is 12 residues long. CDR1 is LNHDA, CDR2 SQIVND, per germline (reference sequence). Trimming pared 6 bases from V and 8 bases from J, leaving 11 bases between. This CDR3 is CASSGQVEPQHF. CDR3 in DNA: TGTGCCAGTAGCGGCCAGGTGGAGCCCCAGCATTTT.

The CDR3 nucleotides are TGTGCCAGCAGCGCCAATTCTGGGGCCAACGTCCTGACTTTC. Translated, it gives CASSANSGANVLTF. V usage is TRBV9 and J usage is TRBJ2-6; the D is unclear. Trimming took 3 bases from V and 1 from J, leaving 5 bases between them. Looked up from germline, CDR1 is SGDLS and CDR2 is YYNGEE. The CDR3 consists of 14 residues.

The chain links TRBV5-1 to TRBJ2-5, with 8 bases lining up with TRBD2. Germline-derived CDR1 and CDR2 are SGHRS and YFSETQ. V trimming: 4 bases; J trimming: 7 bases; junction bases outside the gene matches: 9. There are 14 residues in the CDR3. The CDR3 sequence is CASSPLAEGGTQYF. CDR3 coding DNA: TGCGCCAGCAGCCCACTAGCGGAGGGGGGGACCCAGTACTTC.

This sequence joins TRBV5-5 and TRBJ2-1, with D maybe TRBD1 (7 bases). Germline V gives CDR1 SGHKS, CDR2 YYEKEE (reference sequence). Trimming cost V 4 bases and J 3 bases, with 17 bases left between them. The CDR3 sequence is 16 residues long. The DNA of the CDR3 is TGTGCCAGCAGCAAGCCCAGGGGGGTAGGCTACAATGAGCAGTTCTTC. Its translation: CASSKPRGVGYNEQFF.

The genes are TRBV2 and TRBJ2-3; 12 bases are shared with TRBD2. The J segment lost 5 bases and the V segment lost 5 bases, leaving 8 bases of the junction unmatched. The CDR3 extends over 16 amino acids. Germline-derived CDR1 and CDR2 are SNHLY and FYNNEI. This CDR3 is CASSMGLAGGQDTQYF. Written as DNA, the CDR3 is TGTGCCAGCAGTATGGGTCTAGCGGGGGGGCAAGATACGCAGTATTTT. The entire variable domain, with the rest obtained from reference TRBV2 and TRBJ2-3, is as follows: EPEVTQTPSHQVTQMGQEVILRCVPISNHLYFYWYRQILGQKVEFLVSFYNNEISEKSEIFDDQFSVERPDGSNFTLKIRSTKLEDSAMYFCASSMGLAGGQDTQYFGPGTRLTVL.

This clone was seen once. This chain links TRBV7-2 with TRBJ2-3, with 7 nucleotides matching TRBD2. With 2 bases clipped from V and 2 bases from J, the junction kept 4 bases outside the gene matches. CDR3 size: 15 residues. CDR1 and CDR2 from the germline V gene are SGHTA and FQGNSA. The CDR3 sequence is CASSLRGEPTDTQYF. Written as DNA, the CDR3 is TGTGCCAGCAGCTTACGGGGGGAACCCACAGATACGCAGTATTTT.

The rearrangement joins TRBV7-9 to TRBJ1-1, with a weak D call TRBD1 (5 bases). This CDR3 region has 14 residues. Germline V lookup: CDR1 SEHNR, CDR2 FQNEAQ (reference sequence). Trimming removed 3 bases at V and 4 bases at J, with 12 bases between. In nucleotides, the CDR3 is TGTGCCAGCAGCTTGCAGGGAGGAGGCACTGAAGCTTTCTTT. Translating gives CASSLQGGGTEAFF.

The gene calls are TRBV27 and TRBJ1-2, with 7 bases lining up with TRBD1. Trimming cost V 11 bases and J 0 bases; bases outside gene matches: 6. CDR3 size: 13 residues. CDR1 is MNHEY and CDR2 is SMNVEV in the germline V gene (reference sequence). The CDR3 nucleotides read TGTGCCTCCCGGACAGGCCCTAACTATGGCTACACCTTC. Its translation is CASRTGPNYGYTF.

The V and J genes are TRBV28 and TRBJ1-5, with D tentatively TRBD1 (5 bases). Germline loops: CDR1 MDHEN, CDR2 SYDVKM. There are 15 residues in the CDR3. V lost 5 bases, J lost 12 bases, and 23 bases lay in between. The CDR3 loop reads CASSAGSWGLGHQHF. CDR3 DNA sequence: TGTGCCAGCAGTGCCGGGTCGTGGGGCTTAGGGCACCAGCATTTT.

CDR3 in DNA: TGTGCCAGCAGCCTAGGAGAGAGCTCCTACAATGAGCAGTTCTTC. Translation gives CASSLGESSYNEQFF. V usage is TRBV4-2 and J usage is TRBJ2-1; no reliable D call. Trimming left V 4 bases short and J 0 bases short, with 10 bases between. This CDR3 has 15 residues. From germline, CDR1 is LGHNA and CDR2 YNFKEQ.

The CDR3 sequence: CASSLSRQARSPLHF. The DNA of the CDR3 is TGTGCCAGCAGCCTCTCAAGACAGGCCCGCTCACCCCTCCACTTT. The V call is TRBV7-2, the J call TRBJ1-6; weak D call: TRBD1 (6 bases). V gave up 5 bases and J gave up 10 bases, with 18 bases separating them. The CDR3 totals 15 residues. Germline CDR1 and CDR2: SGHTA and FQGNSA.

The genes are TRBV7-3 and TRBJ2-1; 9 nucleotides agree with TRBD1. Germline V CDR1 and CDR2: SGHTA, FQGTGA. The CDR3 is made up of 15 amino acids. J lost 0 bases, V lost 5 bases, and 2 bases had no gene match. DNA of the CDR3: TGTGCCAGCAGCAAGGACAGGGGCTCCTACAATGAGCAGTTCTTC. Protein product: CASSKDRGSYNEQFF.

V usage is TRBV30 and J usage is TRBJ1-5, with a possible D match to TRBD1 (6 bases). Trimming pared 1 base from V and 5 bases from J, leaving 12 bases between. This CDR3 comprises 14 residues. CDR1 is GTSNPN, CDR2 SVGIG, per germline (reference sequence). For the CDR3, the DNA is TGTGCCTGGAGTGGTATTAAGGGGGATCAGCCCCAGCATTTT. Amino acids: CAWSGIKGDQPQHF.

The chain uses TRBV9 and TRBJ2-1; no reliable D call. Trimming shortened V by 3 bases and J by 4 bases, and 17 bases separated the two germline ends. Per germline, CDR1 SGDLS and CDR2 YYNGEE. The CDR3 sequence is 16 residues long. This CDR3 is CASSAHTRIGYNEQFF. The CDR3, as DNA: TGTGCCAGCAGCGCCCACACTCGCATCGGGTACAATGAGCAGTTCTTC.

CDR3 residues: CASSYTYQPQHF. Written as DNA, the CDR3 is TGTGCCAGCAGTTACACCTACCAGCCCCAGCATTTT. The chain recombines TRBV6-2 or TRBV6-3 with TRBJ1-5; no firm D call. The germline V gene has CDR1 MNHEY and CDR2 SVGEGT. The CDR3 loop spans 12 amino acids. V lost 2 bases to trimming and J lost 7 bases, with 6 bases between them.

The rearrangement links TRBV7-2 to TRBJ1-4, with 7 bases identical to TRBD1. CDR3 length equals 17 residues. Germline CDR1 is SGHTA and CDR2 is FQGNSA. Unmatched junction bases numbered 13, after V lost 2 bases and J lost 7 bases. DNA for the CDR3: TGTGCCAGCAGCTTAACCCCAAGACAGGGAACGGGTGAAAAACTGTTTTTT. Protein sequence: CASSLTPRQGTGEKLFF.

This clone was found a few times. The DNA is left out, because the CDR3 cannot be placed on it with certainty; the CDR3 is given as TCRdb lists it. The chain carries TRBV7-9 and TRBJ1-2; TRBD1, as called in the table, went unchecked against the DNA. Both ends counted, the CDR3 spans 16 residues. Germline assignment: CDR1 SEHNR and CDR2 FQNEAQ (reference sequence). CDR3 sequence: CASSSSGSGGFYGYTF.

J is TRBJ2-1 and V is TRBV5-1; a weak D match, TRBD1 (6 bases). Trimming stripped 3 bases from V and 8 bases from J, with 27 bases between. This CDR3 has 18 amino acids. CDR1 and CDR2 from the germline V gene are SGHRS and YFSETQ. The CDR3 sequence: CASSSTTRSPGVQYEQFF. DNA for the CDR3: TGCGCCAGCAGCTCGACGACACGGAGCCCAGGGGTACAATATGAGCAGTTCTTC.

This clone was counted at least ten times. The chain combines TRBV9 with TRBJ2-5; 7 bases align to TRBD1. V trimming: 3 bases; J trimming: 2 bases; junction bases outside the gene matches: 7. The CDR3 spans 15 residues. CDR1 SGDLS and CDR2 YYNGEE come from the germline V gene. CDR3 in amino acids: CASSERGLGQETQYF. The CDR3 DNA is TGTGCCAGCAGCGAGAGGGGGCTTGGGCAAGAGACCCAGTACTTC.

The CDR3 sequence: CASSLYPGQTLGYTF. In nucleotides, the CDR3 is TGTGCCAGCAGCTTATACCCGGGACAGACTCTTGGCTACACCTTC. The rearrangement uses TRBV7-9 and TRBJ1-2, with 7 bases that match TRBD1. With 2 bases clipped from V and 7 bases from J, the junction kept 10 bases outside the gene matches. The CDR3 has 15 residues. From germline, CDR1 is SEHNR and CDR2 FQNEAQ (reference sequence).

The J gene is TRBJ1-2, the V gene TRBV28; no clear D. This CDR3 contains 13 residues. Germline V lookup: CDR1 MDHEN, CDR2 SYDVKM. V lost 10 bases to trimming and J lost 5 bases, with 17 bases between them. The CDR3 nucleotides are TGTGCCATCCATGGACTTCACGGGTATGGCTACACCTTC. Translation: CAIHGLHGYGYTF.

This clone was observed a few times. The chain has TRBV4-2 and TRBJ1-2; D remains unclear. Germline lookup yields CDR1 LGHNA and CDR2 YNFKEQ. Trimming took 0 bases from V and 0 from J, leaving 5 bases between them. The length of the CDR3 is 14 residues. The CDR3 region is CASSQDLTNYGYTF. CDR3 nucleotide sequence: TGTGCCAGCAGCCAAGATCTAACTAACTATGGCTACACCTTC.

V is TRBV5-1 and J is TRBJ1-4; no clear D gene. The CDR3 runs 15 residues. The ends were cut back, 1 base at V and 8 bases at J, with 15 bases in the middle. Germline values: CDR1 SGHRS, CDR2 YFSETQ. CDR3: CASSLLGGSGEKLFF. Written as DNA, the CDR3 is TGCGCCAGCAGCTTGCTGGGAGGATCGGGCGAAAAACTGTTTTTT.

The J gene is TRBJ2-3, the V gene TRBV4-1; possible D gene TRBD2, 6 bases. V was trimmed by 0 bases and J by 11 bases, leaving 12 bases between them. There are 13 residues in the CDR3. Germline V gene lookup returns CDR1 MGHRA and CDR2 YSYEKL. The CDR3 DNA reads as TGCGCCAGCAGCCAAGAAAGACTAGGGAAGCAGTATTTT. Protein product: CASSQERLGKQYF.

Turning to this clone: The sample holds other DNA sequences that translate to the same CDR3. This sequence joins TRBV19 and TRBJ1-1; unclear D gene. The CDR3 loop spans 14 amino acids. The germline gives CDR1 LNHDA, CDR2 SQIVND (reference sequence). The V end lost 3 bases, the J end lost 1 base, and 9 bases lay between the germline ends. CDR3 nucleotides: TGTGCCAGTAGTATCGGACGGGGGAACACTGAAGCTTTCTTT. It encodes CASSIGRGNTEAFF.